One and the same sample provided the 12 T cell receptor beta chains below, sequenced in a study of blood T cell repertoires in COVID-19 (dated by TCRdb to the early 2020s). Library preparation used the immunoSEQ multiplex PCR assay. TCRdb holds this immuneACCESS table with in-frame rearrangements only. Some clones are missing; in checked studies, unresolved V genes explain under half, and the rest has no known cause. In all, the sample holds around 140,000 clones, and 88% of those were seen once. The ten top clones hold about 1.7% of the sample. The sequencing sample was made of peripheral blood. The origin of the receptors is a woman aged 45-65 years with acute or convalescent COVID-19.

The V call is TRBV24-1, the J call TRBJ2-5; 14 bases agree with TRBD2. V shed 3 bases, J shed 6 bases, and the junction held 8 bases outside the gene matches. CDR1 is KGHDR, CDR2 SFDVKD, per germline. The length of the CDR3 is 17 residues. CDR3 loop: CATSDPTGTSGGKTQYF. The CDR3 coding sequence is TGTGCCACCAGTGATCCCACCGGGACTAGCGGGGGTAAGACCCAGTACTTC.

The rearrangement uses TRBV7-6 and TRBJ2-3; 12 positions agree with TRBD2. The CDR3 has 17 residues. Germline values: CDR1 SGHVS, CDR2 FNYEAQ. Unmatched junction bases numbered 9, after V lost 3 bases and J lost 5 bases. CDR3 DNA: TGTGCCAGCAGCTTGGAGACTAGCGGGAGAAGGGGAGATACGCAGTATTTT. This sequence encodes CASSLETSGRRGDTQYF. The full variable domain, completed using reference TRBV7-6 and TRBJ2-3, is GAGVSQSPRYKVTKRGQDVALRCDPISGHVSLYWYRQALGQGPEFLTYFNYEAQQDKSGLPNDRFSAERPEGSISTLTIQRTEQRDSAMYRCASSLETSGRRGDTQYFGPGTRLTVL.

Here the CDR3 DNA reads TGTGCCAGCAAACAGGGCCTGGGTGAAAAACTGTTTTTT. Translated: CASKQGLGEKLFF. The chain is built from TRBV3-1 (or the pseudogene TRBV3-2) and TRBJ1-4; TRBD1 is a possible D gene (6 bases). The germline V gene has CDR1 LGHDT and CDR2 YNNKEL (reference sequence). CDR3 length: 13 amino acids. V was shortened by 7 bases and J by 7 bases, with 13 bases between the two germline ends.

This clone came up a few times. The V gene is TRBV7-3, the J gene TRBJ2-2; the D gene is possibly TRBD2 (6 bases). Trimming removed 1 base from V and 1 base from J, with 10 bases in between. This CDR3 region has 16 residues. CDR1 and CDR2 (germline): SGHTA, FQGTGA. CDR3 protein: CASSLILSGNTGELFF. The CDR3 DNA sequence: TGTGCCAGCAGCTTAATTCTTAGCGGGAACACCGGGGAGCTGTTTTTT.

CDR3 protein: CASRRGPREVETQYF. The CDR3 coding sequence is TGTGCCAGTAGGAGGGGACCCAGGGAGGTAGAGACCCAGTACTTC. The chain recombines TRBV19 with TRBJ2-5; weak D call: TRBD2 (6 bases). Germline V gene lookup returns CDR1 LNHDA and CDR2 SQIVND (reference sequence). The V and J ends lost 6 bases and 4 bases respectively, with 18 bases between them. The CDR3 spans 15 residues.

The chain carries TRBV6-1 and TRBJ1-2; TRBD1 matches 10 bases. V lost 4 bases, J lost 1 base, and 6 bases stayed unmatched. Germline CDR1 MNHNS, CDR2 SASEGT. This CDR3 contains 16 residues. The CDR3 loop is CASSGGQGRINYGYTF. The CDR3 bases are TGTGCCAGCAGTGGGGGACAGGGGAGGATTAACTATGGCTACACCTTC.

J is TRBJ1-3 and V is TRBV30; TRBD1 agrees at 7 bases. V lost 2 bases, J lost 1 base, and 5 bases stayed unmatched. The CDR3 totals 15 residues. In germline, CDR1 is GTSNPN, CDR2 SVGIG (reference sequence). DNA of the CDR3: TGTGCCTGGAGTACCGGGACAGTTTCTGGAAACACCATATATTTT. Translated: CAWSTGTVSGNTIYF. The entire variable domain, with the rest obtained from reference TRBV30 and TRBJ1-3, is as follows: SQTIHQWPATLVQPVGSPLSLECTVEGTSNPNLYWYRQAAGRGLQLLFYSVGIGQISSEVPQNLSASRPQDRQFILSSKKLLLSDSGFYLCAWSTGTVSGNTIYFGEGSWLTVV.

The chain recombines TRBV7-9 with TRBJ1-5; D possibly corresponds to TRBD1 (6 bases). V shed 4 bases and J shed 1 base, with 11 bases lying between them. The V gene's germline CDR1 is SEHNR and CDR2 FQNEAQ (reference sequence). There are 15 residues in the CDR3. Written as DNA, the CDR3 is TGTGCCAGCAGCTCGACAGGTAACAGCAATCAGCCCCAGCATTTT. As protein: CASSSTGNSNQPQHF.

This clone was observed a handful of times. The V call is TRBV6-5, the J call TRBJ2-3; 9 bases align to TRBD1. The junction had 4 bases not matched to a gene; V was cut back by 6 bases and J by 0 bases. CDR1 MNHEY and CDR2 SVGAGI come from the germline V gene. The CDR3 has 15 residues. The CDR3 reads CASSWDRASTDTQYF. The CDR3 DNA follows: TGTGCCAGCAGCTGGGACAGGGCAAGCACAGATACGCAGTATTTT.

The chain has TRBV15 and TRBJ1-2; D ambiguous. The CDR3 runs to 14 residues. CDR1 and CDR2 (germline): LNHNV, YYDKDF (reference sequence). Trimming removed 3 bases at V and 4 bases at J, with 12 bases between. CDR3 sequence: CATSSTRQRYGYTF. The CDR3 DNA is TGTGCCACCAGCAGCACGCGACAACGCTATGGCTACACCTTC.

This clone was counted a single time. The V and J genes are TRBV28 and TRBJ2-3, with 8 nucleotides matching TRBD2. Germline V gives CDR1 MDHEN, CDR2 SYDVKM. V shed 2 bases and J 0 bases; nucleotides not matched to a gene: 7. The CDR3 consists of 17 residues. CDR3 sequence: CASSLASSGPSTDTQYF. The CDR3, as DNA: TGTGCCAGCAGTTTAGCCTCTAGCGGGCCTAGCACAGATACGCAGTATTTT.

This rearrangement joins TRBV18 to TRBJ2-1, with 13 bases matching TRBD2. Trimming removed 3 bases from V and 7 bases from J; junction bases left unmatched: 9. CDR3 length: 17 amino acids. CDR1 KGHSH and CDR2 LQKENI come from the germline V gene. As DNA, the CDR3 is TGTGCCAGCTCACCCAGGACTAGCGGGAGTGTTATAAATGAGCAGTTCTTC. Translation: CASSPRTSGSVINEQFF.